The 3 T cell receptor beta chains listed next were all sequenced from one sample in a study of shared clonotypes between healthy human individuals. Sequenced by immunoSEQ multiplex PCR; TCRdb stores in-frame clones only, minus some. The table has 2 million to 2.5 million clones, approximately 94% seen once. The sample was naive CD4+ T cells sorted from blood. Stated subset: CD45RA+ positively selected. Receptors originate from a man aged 18 to 30 in good health.

In regard to this clone: Its ends do not fully match the called genes, so a read error is possible. V is TRBV7-2 and J is TRBJ2-3; TRBD1 is a possible D gene (6 bases). This CDR3 contains 16 residues. Germline V gene data show CDR1 as SGHTA and CDR2 as FQGNSA. Written as DNA, the CDR3 is TGTGCCAGCAGCCTAGCCGGGACAAACCCTGCTGATACGCAGTATTTT. As protein: CASSLAGTNPADTQYF.

Only one count was recorded for this clone. In DNA, the CDR3 is TGCGCCAGCAGCCCCACGTTTGGTGAAGCTTTCTTT. It is translated as CASSPTFGEAFF. The chain has TRBV5-1 and TRBJ1-1; no reliable D call. The V and J ends lost 4 bases and 7 bases respectively, with 11 bases between them. The length of the CDR3 is 12 residues. Germline V lookup: CDR1 SGHRS, CDR2 YFSETQ.

V gene TRBV19 combines with J gene TRBJ1-3, with 8 bases identical to TRBD1. The CDR3 is 17 amino acids. With 5 bases clipped from V and 0 bases from J, the junction kept 9 bases outside the gene matches. The germline V gene has CDR1 LNHDA and CDR2 SQIVND (reference sequence). The CDR3 DNA sequence: TGTGCCAGTAGTTTCCGGACAGGGCGAACCTCTGGAAACACCATATATTTT. This encodes CASSFRTGRTSGNTIYF.